The clone carrying this T cell receptor (beta chain) came up a few times. What it recognizes is unknown. This entry belongs to a study of T cell responses to AZD1222 COVID-19 vaccine. Findings and limits, study-wide: Mapped onto spike, vaccine-associated CD4 TCRs spanned it and were dominant at 160-218 and 743-854. Scientists sampled the repertoires only once the peak T cell response had passed.

Assay: immunoSEQ multiplex PCR; the TCRdb copy retains only in-frame clones and omits some. The sample carries more than 140,000 clones, 70% to 90% recorded once. The CDR3 extends over 15 amino acids. In germline, CDR1 is SGHAT, CDR2 FQNNGV. V shed 7 bases, J shed 5 bases, and the junction held 13 bases outside the gene matches. This clonotype was sampled from an adult in good health. This chain links TRBV11-2 with TRBJ2-7; 8 nucleotides align to TRBD2. The material was peripheral blood, obtained on day 0 of AZD1222 vaccination. The CDR3 spells CASTLSGAGAHEQYF. The CDR3 coding sequence is TGTGCCAGCACCCTCTCGGGAGCGGGAGCTCACGAGCAGTACTTC.